This paragraph reports one T cell receptor (beta chain). The antigen is unknown. This sample is part of a study of cytomegalovirus exposure and HLA in healthy donors. Findings and caveats of the study: Sequencing likely generated an artifact that appeared as a cluster of highly shared sequence variants. Earlier analysis found most TCR beta V segments productive about 87% or about 30% of the time.

The PCR was carried out with 60 Vbeta primers and 13 Jbeta primers. Clones were sequenced by immunoSEQ multiplex PCR, and TCRdb holds only the in-frame ones, with some missing. Of just over 150,000 clones in the sample, roughly 82% were seen once. Donors were nominally healthy when sampled, though unrecorded immune exposures were likely. Germline lookup yields CDR1 SGHRS and CDR2 YFSETQ. There are 13 residues in the CDR3. Trimming removed 3 bases from V and 4 bases from J; junction bases left unmatched: 2. This rearrangement joins TRBV5-1 to TRBJ2-5; 8 nucleotides line up with TRBD1. The origin of this receptor is a man in his forties or fifties in good health and CMV-seropositive. Sequenced sample: PBMCs. Here the CDR3 reads CASSYGQGETQYF. In DNA, the CDR3 is TGCGCCAGCAGCTACGGACAGGGAGAGACCCAGTACTTC.